This T cell receptor beta chain was identified in a study of technical replicates of blood from a few donors. Profiled with immunoSEQ multiplex PCR; TCRdb holds only in-frame clones, not every one. Found here are roughly 72,000 clones, roughly 94% of them singletons; the top ten hold 0.3% to 0.45%. The source of this sequence is a human donor in good health. What was sequenced was T cells isolated from PBMCs.

The CDR3 loop is CASQQGLNAFF. The DNA for the CDR3 is TGTGCCAGCCAGCAGGGGCTTAACGCTTTCTTT. The chain combines TRBV6-5 with TRBJ1-1, with D maybe TRBD1 (6 bases). This CDR3 has 11 amino acids. From germline, CDR1 is MNHEY and CDR2 SVGAGI. Trimming removed 8 bases from V and 11 bases from J, with 15 bases in between.